The 24 T cell receptor beta chains reported below all come from one sample, sequenced in a study of radiotherapy plus CTLA-4 blockade in lung cancer. Only in-frame clones appear in the TCRdb table, and some are missing; sequencing was by immunoSEQ multiplex PCR. The table has 70,000 to 85,000 clones, under 75% seen once. The specimen was peripheral blood, collected from a patient treated with radiotherapy plus ipilimumab. These receptors were obtained from a human donor with non-small cell lung cancer whose response to radiotherapy plus ipilimumab could not be evaluated.

This clone was detected a few times. This chain links TRBV2 with TRBJ1-5, with D tentatively TRBD1 (5 bases). V lost 6 bases and J lost 0, with 12 bases in between. The CDR3 is made up of 15 amino acids. CDR1 and CDR2 (germline): SNHLY, FYNNEI. CDR3 region: CASSAAGVSNQPQHF. As DNA, the CDR3 is TGTGCCAGCAGCGCCGCGGGGGTTAGCAATCAGCCCCAGCATTTT.

The chain is built from TRBV5-6 and TRBJ2-7, with TRBD1 identical over 9 bases. Germline V CDR1 and CDR2: SGHDT, YYEEEE. V lost 4 bases and J lost 5; bases outside the gene matches: 7. CDR3 length equals 14 residues. The CDR3 sequence: CASSLGQGYHEQYF. The CDR3 DNA reads as TGTGCCAGCAGCCTGGGACAGGGATACCACGAGCAGTACTTC. The complete variable domain, with remaining parts taken from reference TRBV5-6 and TRBJ2-7, reads DAGVTQSPTHLIKTRGQQVTLRCSPKSGHDTVSWYQQALGQGPQFIFQYYEEEERQRGNFPDRFSGHQFPNYSSELNVNALLLGDSALYLCASSLGQGYHEQYFGPGTRLTVT.

The chain joins TRBV27 to TRBJ2-3, with D perhaps TRBD2 (5 bases). Germline loops: CDR1 MNHEY, CDR2 SMNVEV (reference sequence). With 1 base removed from V and 3 bases from J, the gap between germline ends came to 20 bases. The CDR3 runs to 18 residues. Here the CDR3 reads CASSLYASRHGGTDTQYF. The CDR3 DNA reads TGTGCCAGCAGTTTATACGCTAGCAGACATGGTGGGACAGATACGCAGTATTTT.

The chain joins TRBV4-3 to TRBJ2-2; TRBD2 matches 9 bases. The CDR3 runs to 19 residues. Germline CDR1 LGHNA, CDR2 YSLEER. The trim removed 0 bases at V and 4 bases at J, leaving 12 bases unmatched. This CDR3 is CASSQEVRGGGAFTGELFF. In DNA, the CDR3 is TGCGCCAGCAGCCAAGAGGTGCGAGGCGGGGGGGCGTTCACCGGGGAGCTGTTTTTT.

The chain combines TRBV11-3 with TRBJ2-3, with TRBD2 as a possible D gene (5 bases). V lost 7 bases, J lost 2 bases, and 16 bases lay in between. In germline, CDR1 is SGHNT, CDR2 YENEEA. The CDR3 covers 15 residues. The chain's CDR3 is CASTKGGGYTDTQYF. CDR3 in DNA: TGTGCCAGCACTAAGGGTGGCGGGTACACAGATACGCAGTATTTT.

This clone was observed a single time. This chain uses TRBV19 with TRBJ2-2, with D possibly TRBD2 on 6 matching bases. The CDR3 consists of 13 residues. From germline, CDR1 is LNHDA and CDR2 SQIVND (reference sequence). Trimming removed 6 bases from V and 7 bases from J, with 12 bases in between. The CDR3 spells CASSGGWSGELFF. CDR3 DNA: TGTGCCAGTAGCGGGGGATGGAGCGGGGAGCTGTTTTTT.

The genes are TRBV27 and TRBJ1-2, with a tentative D call TRBD1 (6 bases). Deletions cut 5 bases from V and 4 bases from J, with 17 bases between. CDR1 and CDR2 from the germline V gene are MNHEY and SMNVEV (reference sequence). There are 15 residues in the CDR3. The CDR3 reads CASSLRDNLSYGYTF. CDR3 coding DNA: TGTGCCAGCAGTCTCCGGGACAACTTATCCTATGGCTACACCTTC.

V is TRBV7-2 and J is TRBJ2-1, with 10 bases identical to TRBD2. V lost 1 base and J lost 6; bases outside the gene matches: 3. Germline V CDR1 and CDR2: SGHTA, FQGNSA. This CDR3 is 15 amino acids long. CDR3 in amino acids: CASSLDSGRGNEQFF. For the CDR3, the DNA is TGTGCCAGCAGCTTAGACAGCGGGAGGGGCAATGAGCAGTTCTTC.

The rearrangement uses TRBV27 and TRBJ2-7; 8 bases are shared with TRBD1. Germline CDR1 MNHEY, CDR2 SMNVEV (reference sequence). The length of the CDR3 is 14 residues. The junction had 13 bases not matched to a gene; V was cut back by 4 bases and J by 11 bases. CDR3: CASSSLQGASRKYF. Here the CDR3 DNA reads TGTGCCAGCAGTTCGTTGCAGGGGGCATCCAGGAAGTACTTC.

The V call is TRBV4-3, the J call TRBJ2-5; D is ambiguous. Germline-derived CDR1 and CDR2 are LGHNA and YSLEER. This CDR3 region has 15 residues. Trimming stripped 0 bases from V and 7 bases from J, with 15 bases between. The CDR3 here is CASSQERSASWTQYF. The CDR3 DNA follows: TGCGCCAGCAGCCAAGAAAGGAGCGCATCGTGGACCCAGTACTTC.

The V gene is TRBV7-7, the J gene TRBJ2-5, with D possibly matching TRBD2 (7 bases). This CDR3 spans 14 amino acids. The germline gives CDR1 SSHAT, CDR2 FNYEAQ (reference sequence). V was pared by 5 bases and J by 5 bases, with 15 bases between. The CDR3 nucleotides are TGTGCCAGCAGCGCTGGGGGGGGCGCGGAGACCCAGTACTTC. Protein sequence: CASSAGGGAETQYF. The complete variable domain, with remaining parts taken from reference TRBV7-7 and TRBJ2-5, reads GAGVSQSPRYKVTKRGQDVTLRCDPISSHATLYWYQQALGQGPEFLTYFNYEAQPDKSGLPSDRFSAERPEGSISTLTIQRTEQRDSAMYRCASSAGGGAETQYFGPGTRLLVL.

The CDR3 nucleotides read TGTGCCAGCAGCTTGGTACAGGGACACGAGCAGTACTTC. Its protein is CASSLVQGHEQYF. The V gene is TRBV5-6, the J gene TRBJ2-7, with D perhaps matching TRBD1 (6 bases). The length of the CDR3 is 13 residues. The germline CDR1 and CDR2 sequences are SGHDT and YYEEEE. Trimming removed 0 bases at V and 5 bases at J, with 9 bases between.

V usage is TRBV19 and J usage is TRBJ2-3; 7 bases match TRBD2. Germline assignment: CDR1 LNHDA and CDR2 SQIVND (reference sequence). With 4 bases clipped from V and 2 bases from J, the junction kept 15 bases outside the gene matches. This CDR3 is built from 18 residues. This chain's CDR3 is CASSKKEGGSKVTDTQYF. The CDR3 DNA reads as TGTGCCAGTAGTAAAAAGGAGGGCGGGAGTAAGGTCACAGATACGCAGTATTTT.

This clone was observed a handful of times. The V call is TRBV7-5, the J call TRBJ2-3; TRBD2, the table's D call, lacks a check against the DNA. TRBV7-5 is marked as a pseudogene. This CDR3 comprises 16 residues. For the CDR3, the DNA is TGTGTCAGAAGCCACCGGGAGGGCCTATTCACAGATACGCAGTATTTT. Residues: CVRSHREGLFTDTQYF.

V is TRBV6-5 and J is TRBJ1-5; unclear D gene. The CDR3 contains 16 residues. V was shortened by 0 bases and J by 0 bases, with 9 bases between the two germline ends. Per germline, CDR1 MNHEY and CDR2 SVGAGI. In DNA, the CDR3 is TGTGCCAGCAGTTACTCAAGACTAACTAGCAATCAGCCCCAGCATTTT. Residues: CASSYSRLTSNQPQHF.

The chain is built from TRBV19 and TRBJ1-5; D gene uncertain. The CDR3 sequence is 13 residues long. The germline V gene encodes CDR1 LNHDA and CDR2 SQIVND (reference sequence). Trimming took 4 bases from V and 6 from J, leaving 10 bases between them. The CDR3 DNA reads TGTGCCAGTAGTAAGTACTCTGGTCAGCCCCAGCATTTT. Its translation: CASSKYSGQPQHF.

The table lists this clone with a few counts. The chain recombines TRBV6-5 with TRBJ1-1; 7 nucleotides align to TRBD1. The CDR3 sequence is 16 residues long. V trimming: 4 bases; J trimming: 8 bases; junction bases outside the gene matches: 16. CDR1 MNHEY and CDR2 SVGAGI come from the germline V gene. Here the CDR3 reads CASSSPLYRQGFEAFF. The CDR3 nucleotides are TGTGCCAGCAGTTCCCCCTTGTACAGACAGGGATTCGAAGCTTTCTTT.

The rearrangement uses TRBV5-4 and TRBJ1-5; TRBD1 matches at 8 bases. The CDR3 loop spans 14 amino acids. After removal of 4 bases from V and 7 bases from J, the junction contained 7 bases not matched to a gene. CDR1 is SGHNT and CDR2 is YYREEE in the germline V gene (reference sequence). The CDR3 sequence: CASSAGTGSQPQHF. The DNA for the CDR3 is TGTGCCAGCAGCGCCGGGACAGGAAGCCAGCCCCAGCATTTT.

V is TRBV18 and J is TRBJ2-3; 7 bases map to TRBD1. The germline V gene has CDR1 KGHSH and CDR2 LQKENI. This CDR3 comprises 17 residues. V trimming: 3 bases; J trimming: 3 bases; junction bases outside the gene matches: 12. The CDR3 reads CASSPSQETGWTDTQYF. CDR3 coding DNA: TGTGCCAGCTCACCTTCACAAGAGACAGGGTGGACAGATACGCAGTATTTT.

The chain links TRBV5-1 to TRBJ1-2, with 12 bases matching TRBD1. Germline V gene lookup returns CDR1 SGHRS and CDR2 YFSETQ. J gave up 8 bases and V 4 bases, and 9 bases lay outside the gene matches. CDR3 size: 15 residues. The CDR3 nucleotides read TGCGCCAGCAGCGAGCCGGGACAGGGGGCAGGCGGCTACACCTTC. Translation gives CASSEPGQGAGGYTF. Full variable domain (rest looked up from reference TRBV5-1 and TRBJ1-2): KAGVTQTPRYLIKTRGQQVTLSCSPISGHRSVSWYQQTPGQGLQFLFEYFSETQRNKGNFPGRFSGRQFSNSRSEMNVSTLELGDSALYLCASSEPGQGAGGYTFGSGTRLTVV.

The V and J genes are TRBV7-2 and TRBJ2-5; 9 nucleotides line up with TRBD2. The junction had 11 bases not matched to a gene; V was cut back by 5 bases and J by 4 bases. This CDR3 contains 16 residues. Germline V lookup: CDR1 SGHTA, CDR2 FQGNSA. CDR3 DNA: TGTGCCAGCAGCCTCACTTTGAGCGGGGGGAGAGAGACCCAGTACTTC. Its translation: CASSLTLSGGRETQYF.

V gene TRBV28 combines with J gene TRBJ1-2; 8 bases line up with TRBD1. The CDR3 loop spans 14 amino acids. CDR1 is MDHEN and CDR2 is SYDVKM in the germline V gene. J gave up 3 bases and V 3 bases, and 3 bases lay outside the gene matches. CDR3 sequence (DNA): TGTGCCAGCAGTTTCCCAGGGGGCGACTATGGCTACACCTTC. This translates into CASSFPGGDYGYTF.

The chain is built from TRBV5-1 and TRBJ2-7; 9 bases match TRBD1. The J call could be wrong; TRBJ2-5 is a better fit for the DNA end. In germline, CDR1 is SGHRS, CDR2 YFSETQ. The CDR3 is 13 amino acids. CDR3 DNA sequence: TGCGCCAGCAGCACGGGACAGGGCGAGACCCAGTACTTC. It codes for CASSTGQGETQYF.

The chain links TRBV30 to TRBJ2-7, with D maybe TRBD2 (6 bases). The germline CDR1 and CDR2 sequences are GTSNPN and SVGIG (reference sequence). V was shortened by 5 bases and J by 2 bases, with 16 bases between the two germline ends. This CDR3 contains 14 residues. The CDR3 region is CAWSGGEKPYEQYF. CDR3 bases: TGTGCCTGGTCCGGGGGTGAGAAGCCCTACGAGCAGTACTTC.